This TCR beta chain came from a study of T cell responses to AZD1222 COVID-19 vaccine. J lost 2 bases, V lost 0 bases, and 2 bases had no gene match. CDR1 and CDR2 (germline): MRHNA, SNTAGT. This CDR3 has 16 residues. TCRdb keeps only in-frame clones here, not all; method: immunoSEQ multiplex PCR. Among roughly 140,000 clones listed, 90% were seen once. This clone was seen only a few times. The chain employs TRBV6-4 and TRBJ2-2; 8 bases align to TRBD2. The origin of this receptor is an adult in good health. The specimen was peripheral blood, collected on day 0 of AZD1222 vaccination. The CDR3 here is CASSDSAGDNTGELFF. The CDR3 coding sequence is TGTGCCAGCAGTGACTCAGCGGGAGACAACACCGGGGAGCTGTTTTTT.